Listed below are T cell receptor beta chains from one sample, sequenced in a study of blood T cells in healthy people across ages. TCRdb passed the 5' RACE reads through MiXCR, listing each CDR3 protein once. Of around 940,000 distinct CDR3 sequences listed, roughly 51% are singletons. The sample was blood. The receptors stem from a woman aged 55-75 years in good health. The CDR3 runs from the conserved cysteine through the conserved F or W. A D gene is named only where the DNA matches it firmly. Clone size is shown for a subset of rows, as once, few, many or a class of expanded clone.

CDR3 length | J gene | clone size | V gene | D gene | CDR3 protein | CDR3 DNA
16 | TRBJ2-3 | - | TRBV28 | - | CASSLSAAGVTDTQYF | TGTGCCAGCAGTCTAAGTGCCGCCGGGGTCACAGATACGCAGTATTTT
10 | TRBJ1-2 | - | TRBV6-1 | - | CASMDGYYTF | TGTGCCAGCATGGACGGATACTACACCTTC
16 | TRBJ1-4 | - | TRBV11-2 | TRBD1 | CASSTGTGVWNEKLFF | TGTGCCAGCAGCACCGGGACAGGGGTTTGGAATGAAAAACTGTTTTTT
14 | TRBJ1-4 | few | TRBV10-3 | TRBD1 | CAISDGTGTEKLFF | TGTGCCATCAGTGACGGGACAGGGACTGAAAAACTGTTTTTT
13 | TRBJ2-1 | - | TRBV6-5 | - | CASSYQAAYEQFF | TGTGCCAGCAGTTACCAGGCAGCGTATGAGCAGTTCTTC
13 | TRBJ1-1 | once | TRBV29-1 | - | CSVEELLGTEAFF | TGCAGCGTTGAAGAACTCCTTGGGACTGAAGCTTTCTTT
15 | TRBJ2-1 | few | TRBV4-1 | TRBD1 | CASSHMDRAKNEQFF | TGCGCCAGCAGCCATATGGACAGGGCCAAAAATGAGCAGTTCTTC
14 | TRBJ1-6 | - | TRBV20-1 | - | CSAVRDGGVRALHF | TGCAGTGCTGTCCGGGACGGAGGAGTAAGGGCCCTCCACTTT
12 | TRBJ2-3 | few | TRBV2 | - | CASSAGSDTQYF | TGTGCCAGCAGCGCGGGGTCAGATACGCAGTATTTT
13 | TRBJ2-3 | - | TRBV7-2 | - | CASSYGFTDTQYF | TGTGCCAGCAGCTACGGGTTCACAGATACGCAGTATTTT
13 | TRBJ2-3 | - | TRBV18 | - | CASTPGLTDTQYF | TGTGCCAGCACTCCGGGCCTCACAGATACGCAGTATTTT
13 | TRBJ2-7 | - | TRBV7-3 | - | CASSQIPNYEQYF | TGTGCCAGCAGCCAGATCCCGAACTACGAGCAGTACTTC
18 | TRBJ2-7 | - | TRBV7-9 | - | CASSIRTSRFGSYNEQYF | TGTGCCAGCAGCATCCGAACCTCAAGGTTCGGCTCCTACAATGAGCAGTACTTC
16 | TRBJ2-7 | - | TRBV14 | - | CASSPYRRSSYNEQYF | TGTGCCAGCAGCCCTTACAGGCGTAGCTCCTACAATGAGCAGTACTTC
12 | TRBJ1-6 | - | TRBV7-2 | - | CASSSGRSPLHF | TGTGCCAGCAGCTCGGGGAGGTCACCCCTCCACTTT
14 | TRBJ2-3 | - | TRBV7-2 | - | CASSFQGFTDTQYF | TGTGCCAGCAGCTTTCAGGGGTTCACAGATACGCAGTATTTT
15 | TRBJ1-4 | few | TRBV15 | TRBD1 | CATSSRDRGLEKLFF | TGTGCCACCAGCTCCCGGGACAGGGGTTTAGAAAAACTGTTTTTT
16 | TRBJ2-7 | few | TRBV12-3/TRBV12-4 | - | CASSAHGGAGNFGQYF | TGTGCCAGCAGTGCCCACGGGGGAGCGGGTAATTTTGGGCAGTACTTC
17 | TRBJ2-6 | few | TRBV7-9 | - | CASSSPRGVAGANVLTF | TGTGCCAGCAGCTCACCCCGTGGAGTCGCTGGGGCCAACGTCCTGACTTTC
15 | TRBJ2-1 | - | TRBV4-2 | - | CASSRPSEGYNEQFF | TGTGCCAGCAGCCGCCCTAGCGAAGGCTACAATGAGCAGTTCTTC